This T cell receptor beta chain was documented in a study of control samples from healthy donors and cancer patients. Profiling relied on immunoSEQ multiplex PCR, and the TCRdb table lists in-frame clones only, not all of them. This sample has about 77,000 clones, with 85% to 95% found just once. Trimming removed 0 bases from V and 4 bases from J, with 19 bases in between. This CDR3 contains 17 residues. Germline V lookup: CDR1 SGDLS, CDR2 YYNGEE. The source material was blood. The V and J genes are TRBV9 and TRBJ2-5; D gene ambiguous. This TCR was sampled from a woman aged 55-69 years in good health. The CDR3 spells CASSVGVIYRDSETQYF. CDR3 sequence (DNA): TGTGCCAGCAGCGTAGGCGTAATTTATCGCGATTCAGAGACCCAGTACTTC.